This T cell receptor (beta chain) was retrieved from a study of glioma-infiltrating T cells after dendritic cell vaccination. Only patients with spare fresh-frozen tumor and over two years of follow-up were included. Isocitrate dehydrogenase mutation was absent in all glioblastoma patients. The protocol was immunoSEQ multiplex PCR, while the TCRdb copy is restricted to in-frame clones and leaves out a portion. Among 49,000 or so clones listed, roughly 87% were seen once. Unmatched junction bases numbered 8, after V lost 2 bases and J lost 8 bases. The CDR3 runs 14 residues. Germline loops: CDR1 SEHNR, CDR2 FQNEAQ (reference sequence).

This TCR was recovered from a human donor with glioblastoma. This rearrangement joins TRBV7-9 to TRBJ1-2, with 7 bases that match TRBD1. Sequencing used blood, obtained before dendritic cell vaccination. CDR3 residues: CASSLNIGGQGYTF. In DNA, the CDR3 is TGTGCCAGCAGCTTAAATATAGGGGGCCAGGGCTACACCTTC. Full variable domain (remainder filled in from reference TRBV7-9 and TRBJ1-2): DTGVSQNPRHKITKRGQNVTFRCDPISEHNRLYWYRQTLGQGPEFLTYFQNEAQLEKSRLLSDRFSAERPKGSFSTLEIQRTEQGDSAMYLCASSLNIGGQGYTFGSGTRLTVV.